This entry lists 11 T cell receptor beta chains sequenced from one sample in a study of shared clonotypes between healthy human individuals. Sequenced by immunoSEQ multiplex PCR; TCRdb stores in-frame clones only, minus some. This sample carries millions of clones, more than 85% of them seen once, and the ten largest clones take 0.35% to 0.45%. The sample was naive CD4+ T cells from PBMCs. Subset defined: CD45RA+ positively selected. All receptors come from a man between 18 and 35 years old in good health. Some clones in this sample may be carry-over from other donors' samples.

Regarding this clone: A junction boundary mismatches the germline segment, possibly from a read error. The V call is TRBV28, the J call TRBJ2-7, with 8 bases that match TRBD1. The CDR3 contains 12 residues. Germline-derived CDR1 and CDR2 are MDHEN and SYDVKM. DNA for the CDR3: TGTGCCAGCAGTTTATGGACAGGGGCGATCCACTTC. Its translation is CASSLWTGAIHF. Looking up the rest from reference TRBV28 and TRBJ2-7 gives the full variable domain: DVKVTQSSRYLVKRTGEKVFLECVQDMDHENMFWYRQDPGLGLRLIYFSYDVKMKEKGDIPEGYSVSREKKERFSLILESASTNQTSMYLCASSLWTGAIHFGPGTRLTVT.

The chain joins TRBV2 to TRBJ2-3; 10 bases map to TRBD1. CDR1 and CDR2 from the germline V gene are SNHLY and FYNNEI. This CDR3 contains 16 residues. With V trimmed by 9 bases and J by 4 bases, 13 bases remained unmatched. For the CDR3, the DNA is TGTGCCAGATACCGCCCCGGGACAGGGGTTTCAGATACGCAGTATTTT. Translation gives CARYRPGTGVSDTQYF.

The CDR3 sequence is CASSPSAYSYNEQFF. CDR3 DNA: TGCGCCAGCAGCCCTAGCGCTTACTCCTACAATGAGCAGTTCTTC. The V call is TRBV5-1, the J call TRBJ2-1, with a weak D call TRBD2 (6 bases). The CDR3 sequence is 15 residues long. V was clipped by 4 bases and J by 0 bases, with 11 bases between them. CDR1 and CDR2 from the germline V gene are SGHRS and YFSETQ.

The DNA of the CDR3 is TGTGCCAGCAGTTCCCCGGTGGCGAGGGGCTACACCTTC. Translating it yields CASSSPVARGYTF. This rearrangement joins TRBV27 to TRBJ1-2; D remains ambiguous. CDR3 length equals 13 residues. Trimming took off 4 bases at V and 8 bases at J, with 14 bases between the two ends. In germline, CDR1 is MNHEY, CDR2 SMNVEV (reference sequence).

The chain carries TRBV7-6 and TRBJ2-1; 10 nucleotides align to TRBD2. With 8 bases clipped from V and 7 bases from J, the junction kept 11 bases outside the gene matches. Germline V gene sequence: CDR1 SGHVS, CDR2 FNYEAQ. The CDR3 extends over 15 amino acids. The CDR3 loop is CASGGASGSWNEQFF. Written as DNA, the CDR3 is TGTGCCAGCGGAGGGGCTAGCGGGAGTTGGAATGAGCAGTTCTTC.

This chain uses TRBV6-1 with TRBJ1-5; D may be TRBD1 (5 bases). The V gene's germline CDR1 is MNHNS and CDR2 SASEGT. Trimming stripped 2 bases from V and 0 bases from J, with 14 bases between. CDR3 length equals 17 residues. The CDR3 is CASSERQITYSNQPQHF. The CDR3 DNA sequence: TGTGCCAGCAGTGAACGACAGATTACCTATAGCAATCAGCCCCAGCATTTT.

This rearrangement joins TRBV18 to TRBJ2-5; 12 nucleotides line up with TRBD2. V was pared by 2 bases and J by 4 bases, with 5 bases of the junction left unmatched. CDR3 size: 16 residues. Germline V gives CDR1 KGHSH, CDR2 LQKENI. The CDR3, as DNA: TGTGCCAGCTCACCAGACCTAGCGGGAGGGCCAGAGACCCAGTACTTC. This gives the protein CASSPDLAGGPETQYF. The whole variable domain, remainder taken from reference TRBV18 and TRBJ2-5, is NAGVMQNPRHLVRRRGQEARLRCSPMKGHSHVYWYRQLPEEGLKFMVYLQKENIIDESGMPKERFSAEFPKEGPSILRIQQVVRGDSAAYFCASSPDLAGGPETQYFGPGTRLLVL.

V is TRBV5-1 and J is TRBJ2-1, with TRBD1 matching over 8 bases. Germline CDR1 reads SGHRS; CDR2 reads YFSETQ. V shed 6 bases and J 6 bases; nucleotides not matched to a gene: 2. The CDR3 is 12 amino acids. The DNA for the CDR3 is TGCGCCAGCACTGGACAGGGCAATGAGCAGTTCTTC. The encoded protein is CASTGQGNEQFF.

The chain combines TRBV7-2 with TRBJ2-7; TRBD2 might be the D (5 bases). Germline loops: CDR1 SGHTA, CDR2 FQGNSA. The V end was cut by 2 bases, the J end by 2 bases, with 16 bases between. The CDR3 sequence is 16 residues long. Here the CDR3 reads CASSLMLLATTYEQYF. The CDR3 DNA follows: TGTGCCAGCAGCTTAATGTTATTAGCGACTACCTACGAGCAGTACTTC.

This sequence joins TRBV27 and TRBJ2-7, with no clear D. CDR1 MNHEY and CDR2 SMNVEV come from the germline V gene (reference sequence). The length of the CDR3 is 11 residues. The V gene lost 5 bases and the J gene lost 3 bases, with 5 bases spanning the gap. The CDR3 loop reads CASSLNYEQYF. The CDR3 DNA reads TGTGCCAGCAGTCTAAACTACGAGCAGTACTTC.

CDR3 sequence reads: CASSLSPNRADIQYF. CDR3 DNA: TGTGCCAGCAGCCTTTCCCCCAACAGGGCGGACATTCAGTACTTC. The V call is TRBV27, the J call TRBJ2-4; D is perhaps TRBD1 (6 bases). The V gene lost 6 bases and the J gene lost 8 bases, with 20 bases spanning the gap. Looked up from germline, CDR1 is MNHEY and CDR2 is SMNVEV (reference sequence). This CDR3 is 15 amino acids long.